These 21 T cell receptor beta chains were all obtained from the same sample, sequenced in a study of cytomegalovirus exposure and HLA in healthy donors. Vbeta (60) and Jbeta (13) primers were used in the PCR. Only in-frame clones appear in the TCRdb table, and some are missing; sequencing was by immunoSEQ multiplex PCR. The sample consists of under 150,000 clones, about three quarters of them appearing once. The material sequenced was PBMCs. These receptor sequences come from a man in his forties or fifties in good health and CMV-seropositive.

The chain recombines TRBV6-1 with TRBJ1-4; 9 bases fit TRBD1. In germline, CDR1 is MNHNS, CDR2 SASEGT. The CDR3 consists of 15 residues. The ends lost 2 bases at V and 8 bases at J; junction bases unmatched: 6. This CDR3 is CASSESTGGGEKLFF. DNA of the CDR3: TGTGCCAGCAGTGAATCGACAGGGGGTGGCGAAAAACTGTTTTTT.

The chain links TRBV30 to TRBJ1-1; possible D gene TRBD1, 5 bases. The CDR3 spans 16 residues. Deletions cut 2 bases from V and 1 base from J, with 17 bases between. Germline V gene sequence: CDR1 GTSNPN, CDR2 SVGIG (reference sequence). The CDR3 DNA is TGTGCCTGGAGTAATTGGGGCGTTCCCAAGAACACTGAAGCTTTCTTT. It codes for CAWSNWGVPKNTEAFF. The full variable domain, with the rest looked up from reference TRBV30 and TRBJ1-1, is SQTIHQWPATLVQPVGSPLSLECTVEGTSNPNLYWYRQAAGRGLQLLFYSVGIGQISSEVPQNLSASRPQDRQFILSSKKLLLSDSGFYLCAWSNWGVPKNTEAFFGQGTRLTVV.

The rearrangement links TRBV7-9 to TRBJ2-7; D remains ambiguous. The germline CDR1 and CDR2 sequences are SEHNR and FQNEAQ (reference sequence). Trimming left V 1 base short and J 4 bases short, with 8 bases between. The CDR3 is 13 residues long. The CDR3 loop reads CASSLGAEYEQYF. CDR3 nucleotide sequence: TGTGCCAGCAGCTTAGGGGCTGAGTACGAGCAGTACTTC.

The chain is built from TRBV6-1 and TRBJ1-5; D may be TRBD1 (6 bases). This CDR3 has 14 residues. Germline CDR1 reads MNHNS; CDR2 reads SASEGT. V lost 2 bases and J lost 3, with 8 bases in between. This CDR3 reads CASSEQGSNQPQHF. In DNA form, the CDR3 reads TGTGCCAGCAGTGAACAGGGGTCCAATCAGCCCCAGCATTTT.

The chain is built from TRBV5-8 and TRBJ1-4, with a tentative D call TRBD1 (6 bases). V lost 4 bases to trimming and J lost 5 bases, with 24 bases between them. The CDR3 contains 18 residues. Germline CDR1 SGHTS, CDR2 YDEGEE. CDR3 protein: CASSARRGPPRVNEKLFF. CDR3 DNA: TGTGCCAGCAGCGCTCGGCGGGGGCCTCCGCGGGTCAATGAAAAACTGTTTTTT.

CDR3 loop: CSVRDRGSLEQYF. CDR3 DNA sequence: TGCAGCGTACGGGACAGGGGTTCTCTCGAGCAGTACTTC. The chain joins TRBV29-1 to TRBJ2-7; the match to TRBD1 covers 10 bases. V shed 6 bases, J shed 6 bases, and the junction held 8 bases outside the gene matches. This CDR3 region has 13 residues. CDR1 and CDR2 from the germline V gene are SQVTM and ANQGSEA.

The CDR3 bases are TGTGCCAGCAGCCCCCGTCCGGTTGGGAACACCGGGGAGCTGTTTTTT. This gives the protein CASSPRPVGNTGELFF. The rearrangement links TRBV7-2 to TRBJ2-2, with no clear D. Trimming removed 5 bases from V and 1 base from J, with 14 bases in between. The CDR3 contains 16 residues. Germline values: CDR1 SGHTA, CDR2 FQGNSA.

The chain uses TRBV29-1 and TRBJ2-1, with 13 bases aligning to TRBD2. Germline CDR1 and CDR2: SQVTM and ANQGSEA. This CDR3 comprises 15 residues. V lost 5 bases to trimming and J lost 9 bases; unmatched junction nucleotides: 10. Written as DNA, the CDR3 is TGCAGCGTTCGATCTTGGACTAGCGGGAGAGGTGAGCAGTTCTTC. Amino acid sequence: CSVRSWTSGRGEQFF.

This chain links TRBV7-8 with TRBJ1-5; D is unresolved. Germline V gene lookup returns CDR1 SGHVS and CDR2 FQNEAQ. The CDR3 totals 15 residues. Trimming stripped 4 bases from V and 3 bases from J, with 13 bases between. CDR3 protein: CASSSTYRDNQPQHF. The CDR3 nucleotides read TGTGCCAGCAGCTCGACCTACAGAGACAATCAGCCCCAGCATTTT. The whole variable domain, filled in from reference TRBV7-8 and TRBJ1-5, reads GAGVSQSPRYKVAKRGQDVALRCDPISGHVSLFWYQQALGQGPEFLTYFQNEAQLDKSGLPSDRFFAERPEGSVSTLKIQRTQQEDSAVYLCASSSTYRDNQPQHFGDGTRLSIL.

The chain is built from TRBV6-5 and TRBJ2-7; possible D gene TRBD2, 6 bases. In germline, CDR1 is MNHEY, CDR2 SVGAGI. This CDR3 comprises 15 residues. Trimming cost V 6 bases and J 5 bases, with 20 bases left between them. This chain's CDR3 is CASRKVPGAGHEQYF. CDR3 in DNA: TGTGCCAGCAGGAAAGTCCCGGGAGCCGGCCACGAGCAGTACTTC.

The CDR3 here is CASSLGLAGTNEQFF. CDR3 bases: TGTGCCAGCAGCTTGGGACTAGCGGGAACAAATGAGCAGTTCTTC. The J gene is TRBJ2-1, the V gene TRBV13; the match to TRBD2 covers 13 bases. J was trimmed by 7 bases and V by 3 bases; bases with no gene match: 3. Germline CDR1 and CDR2: PRHDT and FYEKMQ (reference sequence). The CDR3 spans 15 residues.

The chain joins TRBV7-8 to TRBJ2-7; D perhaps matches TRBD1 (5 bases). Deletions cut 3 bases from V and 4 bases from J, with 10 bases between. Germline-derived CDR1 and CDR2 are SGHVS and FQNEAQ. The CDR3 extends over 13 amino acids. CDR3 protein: CASSFGQIYEQYF. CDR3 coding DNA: TGTGCCAGCAGCTTTGGACAAATTTACGAGCAGTACTTC.

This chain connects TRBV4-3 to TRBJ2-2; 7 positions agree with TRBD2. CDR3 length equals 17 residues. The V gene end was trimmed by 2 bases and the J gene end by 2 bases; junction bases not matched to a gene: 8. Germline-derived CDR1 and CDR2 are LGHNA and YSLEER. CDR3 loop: CASSQRGDYGNTGELFF. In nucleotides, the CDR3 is TGCGCCAGCAGCCAACGAGGGGACTACGGAAACACCGGGGAGCTGTTTTTT.

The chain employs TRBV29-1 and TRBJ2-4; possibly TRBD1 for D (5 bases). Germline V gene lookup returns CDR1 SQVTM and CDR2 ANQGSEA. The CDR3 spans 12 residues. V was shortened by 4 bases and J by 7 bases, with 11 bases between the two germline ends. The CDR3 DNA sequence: TGCAGCGTTGTGGGGCTGGAGAACATTCAGTACTTC. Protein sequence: CSVVGLENIQYF.

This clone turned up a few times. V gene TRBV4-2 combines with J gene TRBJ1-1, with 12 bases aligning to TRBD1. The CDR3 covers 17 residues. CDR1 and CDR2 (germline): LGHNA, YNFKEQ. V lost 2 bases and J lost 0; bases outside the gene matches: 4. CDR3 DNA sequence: TGTGCCAGCAGCCAAAACCGGGACAGGGGGCTGAACACTGAAGCTTTCTTT. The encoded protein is CASSQNRDRGLNTEAFF.

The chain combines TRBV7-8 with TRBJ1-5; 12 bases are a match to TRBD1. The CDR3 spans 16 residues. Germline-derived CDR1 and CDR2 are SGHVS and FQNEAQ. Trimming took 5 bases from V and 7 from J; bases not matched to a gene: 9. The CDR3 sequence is CASSPGTGGASQPQHF. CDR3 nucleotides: TGTGCCAGCAGCCCCGGGACAGGGGGCGCATCCCAGCCCCAGCATTTT.

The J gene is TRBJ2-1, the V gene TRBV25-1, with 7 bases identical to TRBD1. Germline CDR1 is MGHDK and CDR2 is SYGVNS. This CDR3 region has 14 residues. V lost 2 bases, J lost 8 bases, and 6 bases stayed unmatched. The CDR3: CASSEMTGNDEQFF. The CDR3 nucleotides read TGTGCCAGCAGTGAAATGACAGGGAATGATGAGCAGTTCTTC.

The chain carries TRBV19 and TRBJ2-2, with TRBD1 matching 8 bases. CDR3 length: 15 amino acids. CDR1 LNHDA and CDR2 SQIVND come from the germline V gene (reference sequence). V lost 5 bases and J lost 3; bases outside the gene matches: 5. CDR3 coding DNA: TGTGCCAGTAGTCCAACAGGGGGGTACACCGGGGAGCTGTTTTTT. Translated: CASSPTGGYTGELFF.

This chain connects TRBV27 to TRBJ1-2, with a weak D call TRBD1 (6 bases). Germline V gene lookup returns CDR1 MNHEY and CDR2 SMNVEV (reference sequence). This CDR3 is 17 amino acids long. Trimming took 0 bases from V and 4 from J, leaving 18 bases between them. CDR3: CASSLSFAGAHGYGYTF. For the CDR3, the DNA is TGTGCCAGCAGTTTATCGTTTGCGGGGGCGCATGGCTATGGCTACACCTTC.

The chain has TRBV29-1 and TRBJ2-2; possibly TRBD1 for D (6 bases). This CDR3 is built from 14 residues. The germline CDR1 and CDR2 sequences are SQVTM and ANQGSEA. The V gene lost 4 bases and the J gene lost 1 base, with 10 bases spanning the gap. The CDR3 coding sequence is TGCAGCGTTGCTACGACAGGGAACACCGGGGAGCTGTTTTTT. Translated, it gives CSVATTGNTGELFF.

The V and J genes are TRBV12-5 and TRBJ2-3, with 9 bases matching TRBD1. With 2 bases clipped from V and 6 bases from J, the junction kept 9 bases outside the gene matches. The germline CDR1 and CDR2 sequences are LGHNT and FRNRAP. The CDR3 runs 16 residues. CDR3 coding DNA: TGTGCTAGTGGTTTGACTGTTGGGACAGGGTCGGATACGCAGTATTTT. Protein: CASGLTVGTGSDTQYF.